This T cell receptor beta chain emerged from a study of cytomegalovirus exposure and HLA in healthy donors. Whole-study context: The early release's HLA-typed donors yielded approximately 81 million unique TCRs.

Worth noting for this clone: Its target is unknown.

V was clipped by 6 bases and J by 0 bases; unmatched bases: 6. Germline assignment: CDR1 KGHSH and CDR2 LQKENI. The CDR3 consists of 16 residues. Study-level findings and limits: Cytomegalovirus association was listed for 150 or so TCR beta chains.

The PCR was carried out with 60 Vbeta primers and 13 Jbeta primers. TCRdb's table, derived via immunoSEQ multiplex PCR, lists solely in-frame clones and lacks some. The sample has 150,000 to 200,000 clones, less than 75% seen once. Sequenced: PBMCs. The rearrangement links TRBV18 to TRBJ1-1; 11 bases agree with TRBD1. This TCR derives from a girl under 18 in good health and CMV-seronegative. As DNA, the CDR3 is TGTGCCAGCTCGCGGGACAGGGGGGGAATGAACACTGAAGCTTTCTTT. Protein: CASSRDRGGMNTEAFF. Variable domain in full (rest from reference TRBV18 and TRBJ1-1): NAGVMQNPRHLVRRRGQEARLRCSPMKGHSHVYWYRQLPEEGLKFMVYLQKENIIDESGMPKERFSAEFPKEGPSILRIQQVVRGDSAAYFCASSRDRGGMNTEAFFGQGTRLTVV.